One and the same sample provided the 15 T cell receptor beta chains below, sequenced in a study of blood T cell repertoires in COVID-19. Method: immunoSEQ multiplex PCR; TCRdb's copy keeps in-frame clones and lacks some. The profile shows more than 90,000 clones, around 87% of them singletons. Sequenced material: peripheral blood. The receptors stem from a woman in her twenties or thirties with acute or convalescent COVID-19.

The rearrangement uses TRBV12-3 or TRBV12-4 and TRBJ1-6; no clear D. There are 12 residues in the CDR3. V was pared by 5 bases and J by 14 bases, with 13 bases between. Written as DNA, the CDR3 is TGTGCCAGCAGTGAGGGCCTTATGACCCTCCACTTT. It yields the protein CASSEGLMTLHF.

J is TRBJ2-1 and V is TRBV30; 7 positions agree with TRBD2. Germline CDR1 and CDR2: GTSNPN and SVGIG (reference sequence). The V and J ends lost 4 bases and 4 bases, in that order; junction bases with no gene match: 7. The CDR3 is 14 amino acids. The DNA for the CDR3 is TGTGCCTGGAATCCGGGGGGTACTTACAATGAGCAGTTCTTC. Amino acid sequence: CAWNPGGTYNEQFF.

The V gene is TRBV6-5, the J gene TRBJ1-6; no clear D. The ends were cut back, 4 bases at V and 7 bases at J, with 17 bases in the middle. There are 16 residues in the CDR3. Germline lookup yields CDR1 MNHEY and CDR2 SVGAGI. In nucleotides, the CDR3 is TGTGCCAGCAGTTCCCCCGCGTCGAGGCCGAATTCACCCCTCCACTTT. Translation gives CASSSPASRPNSPLHF.

V usage is TRBV28 and J usage is TRBJ2-4; TRBD2 is a possible D gene (6 bases). Germline CDR1 and CDR2: MDHEN and SYDVKM. Trimming shortened V by 0 bases and J by 2 bases, and 11 bases separated the two germline ends. This CDR3 comprises 16 residues. CDR3 DNA sequence: TGTGCCAGCAGTTTATGGGGGGGAGGCTCCAAAAACATTCAGTACTTC. Translating gives CASSLWGGGSKNIQYF.

The chain combines TRBV3-1 (or the pseudogene TRBV3-2) with TRBJ2-3; 14 bases map to TRBD2. This CDR3 comprises 15 residues. In germline, CDR1 is LGHDT, CDR2 YNNKEL (reference sequence). The ends lost 5 bases at V and 5 bases at J; junction bases unmatched: 3. In DNA, the CDR3 is TGTGCCAGCAGCAAGACTAGCGGGGGGGTAGATACGCAGTATTTT. Its translation: CASSKTSGGVDTQYF.

The DNA for the CDR3 is TGTGCCAGTAGGGGTTTGGCGGAGGGGTCACCCCTCCACTTT. It translates to CASRGLAEGSPLHF. The chain combines TRBV19 with TRBJ1-6; perhaps TRBD1 as D (5 bases). Trimming removed 6 bases from V and 10 bases from J, with 16 bases in between. The CDR3 runs 14 residues. The germline V gene encodes CDR1 LNHDA and CDR2 SQIVND (reference sequence).

The chain combines TRBV12-3 or TRBV12-4 with TRBJ2-7; D unclear. Trimming removed 5 bases at V and 3 bases at J, with 8 bases between. This CDR3 contains 12 residues. The CDR3 nucleotides read TGTGCCAGCAGTCCCTATTACTACGAGCAGTACTTC. Amino acid sequence: CASSPYYYEQYF.

The sample holds a few counts of this clone. The chain links TRBV12-5 to TRBJ1-5; no definite D call. The V gene's germline CDR1 is LGHNT and CDR2 FRNRAP. Trimming left V 6 bases short and J 0 bases short, with 12 bases between. This CDR3 has 15 amino acids. CDR3 region: CASGPGSSSNQPQHF. The CDR3 region has the DNA TGTGCTAGTGGCCCTGGGAGCAGTAGCAATCAGCCCCAGCATTTT.

The chain joins TRBV10-3 to TRBJ2-1; 7 nucleotides agree with TRBD1. The CDR3 extends over 15 amino acids. CDR1 is ENHRY and CDR2 is SYGVKD in the germline V gene. After removal of 10 bases from V and 0 bases from J, the junction contained 9 bases not matched to a gene. CDR3 nucleotides: TGTGCCACCACAACAGGGGCGAGCTCCTACAATGAGCAGTTCTTC. Translation gives CATTTGASSYNEQFF.

The rearrangement uses TRBV2 and TRBJ1-1, with 10 positions matching TRBD1. This CDR3 has 16 residues. Germline V gene sequence: CDR1 SNHLY, CDR2 FYNNEI. With V trimmed by 7 bases and J by 2 bases, 10 bases remained unmatched. DNA for the CDR3: TGTGCCAGCACAGGGACAGGGGAGCGGCTTAACACTGAAGCTTTCTTT. Protein: CASTGTGERLNTEAFF.

The chain is built from TRBV2 and TRBJ2-7; D uncertain. V was clipped by 4 bases and J by 1 base, with 11 bases between them. Germline V gene lookup returns CDR1 SNHLY and CDR2 FYNNEI. The CDR3 extends over 14 amino acids. CDR3 in DNA: TGTGCCAGCAGTGTGCTTGGGCTTTCCTACGAGCAGTACTTC. Encoded protein: CASSVLGLSYEQYF.

This clone has just one count. The V gene is TRBV19, the J gene TRBJ2-1, with D possibly being TRBD1 (5 bases). V lost 4 bases to trimming and J lost 7 bases, with 8 bases between them. Looked up from germline, CDR1 is LNHDA and CDR2 is SQIVND (reference sequence). CDR3 length equals 12 residues. This CDR3 reads CASSRSGNEQFF. CDR3 nucleotide sequence: TGTGCCAGTAGTAGATCAGGGAATGAGCAGTTCTTC. Together with reference TRBV19 and TRBJ2-1, the CDR3 gives the full variable domain: DGGITQSPKYLFRKEGQNVTLSCEQNLNHDAMYWYRQDPGQGLRLIYYSQIVNDFQKGDIAEGYSVSREKKESFPLTVTSAQKNPTAFYLCASSRSGNEQFFGPGTRLTVL.

V usage is TRBV10-1 and J usage is TRBJ2-3; D not certain. The CDR3 runs 13 residues. Trimming removed 7 bases at V and 1 base at J, with 9 bases between. From germline, CDR1 is WNHNN and CDR2 SYGVQD (reference sequence). The CDR3 DNA sequence: TGCGCCAGCAAAGAAACTCGCACAGATACGCAGTATTTT. Translation gives CASKETRTDTQYF.

The rearrangement links TRBV21-1 to TRBJ1-6; the table's D call, TRBD1, has no DNA check behind it. TRBV21-1 has pseudogene status. The CDR3 sequence is 21 residues long. For the CDR3, the DNA is TGTGCCAGCAGCAAAGAATTACCGGGACAGGGGGCTAGCTCCTATAATTCACCCCTCCACTTT. It specifies CASSKELPGQGASSYNSPLHF.

The chain carries TRBV2 and TRBJ1-5; TRBD1 is a possible D gene (5 bases). This CDR3 has 16 amino acids. Looked up from germline, CDR1 is SNHLY and CDR2 is FYNNEI. Trimming shortened V by 2 bases and J by 5 bases, and 16 bases separated the two germline ends. CDR3: CASSESGREVDQPQHF. Here the CDR3 DNA reads TGTGCCAGCAGTGAATCTGGCAGGGAAGTGGATCAGCCCCAGCATTTT.